These T cell receptor beta chains were read from a single sample in a study of cytomegalovirus exposure and HLA in healthy donors. TCRdb keeps only in-frame clones here, not all; method: immunoSEQ multiplex PCR. Among 180,000 or so clones listed, about 89% were seen once. The sample consisted of PBMCs. These receptors all come from a man between 18 and 35 years old in good health and CMV-seropositive. Each CDR3 is given with its conserved first and last residue. A D gene is named only where the DNA matches it firmly. Only part of the rows carry a size: once, few, many, or a class if the clone is expanded.

J gene: TRBJ2-7
clone size: .
V gene: TRBV18
D gene: .
CDR3 DNA: TGTGCCAGCTCACCACGTGAGATTACGGTCTACGAGCAGTACTTC
CDR3 protein: CASSPREITVYEQYF

J gene: TRBJ1-1
clone size: .
V gene: TRBV7-2
D gene: .
CDR3 DNA: TGTGCCAGCAGCTCCTATCCAGGGTCGTCCACTGAAGCTTTCTTT
CDR3 protein: CASSSYPGSSTEAFF

J gene: TRBJ2-3
clone size: .
V gene: TRBV9
D gene: .
CDR3 DNA: TGTGCCAGCAGCGTAGCAGGGGTAGCCAGAAGCACAGATACGCAGTATTTT
CDR3 protein: CASSVAGVARSTDTQYF

J gene: TRBJ2-2
clone size: .
V gene: TRBV5-1
D gene: TRBD2
CDR3 DNA: TGCGCCAGCAGCCCTCTAGCGGACACCGGGGAGCTGTTTTTT
CDR3 protein: CASSPLADTGELFF

J gene: TRBJ1-1
clone size: once
V gene: TRBV7-2
D gene: .
CDR3 DNA: TGTGCCAGCAGCAGAGACAGGAACACTGAAGCTTTCTTT
CDR3 protein: CASSRDRNTEAFF

J gene: TRBJ1-2
clone size: .
V gene: TRBV6-1
D gene: TRBD1
CDR3 DNA: TGTGCCAGCAGTGAAGCGGACAGGGGGCATGGCTACACCTTC
CDR3 protein: CASSEADRGHGYTF

J gene: TRBJ2-7
clone size: once
V gene: TRBV27
D gene: TRBD1
CDR3 DNA: TGTGCCAGCGGTACAGGGGTCCACGAGCAGTACTTC
CDR3 protein: CASGTGVHEQYF

J gene: TRBJ2-7
clone size: .
V gene: TRBV7-2
D gene: .
CDR3 DNA: TGTGCCAGCAGCTATAGCGCGCTCTCCTACGAGCAGTACTTC
CDR3 protein: CASSYSALSYEQYF

J gene: TRBJ2-3
clone size: .
V gene: TRBV7-2
D gene: TRBD2
CDR3 DNA: TGTGCCAGCAGCTTCAGCGGGGGCGGGAATACGCAGTATTTT
CDR3 protein: CASSFSGGGNTQYF

J gene: TRBJ2-4
clone size: .
V gene: TRBV30
D gene: .
CDR3 DNA: TGTGCCTGGAGTGTAGAGGCAAGCGGCAAAAACATTCAGTACTTC
CDR3 protein: CAWSVEASGKNIQYF

J gene: TRBJ2-1
clone size: .
V gene: TRBV28
D gene: .
CDR3 DNA: TGTGCCAGCAGTTCGTTCAATGAGCAGTTCTTC
CDR3 protein: CASSSFNEQFF

J gene: TRBJ1-1
clone size: .
V gene: TRBV4-3
D gene: .
CDR3 DNA: TGCGCCAGCAGCCAAGATACGCGGGGGCTTACGGCTGAAGCTTTCTTT
CDR3 protein: CASSQDTRGLTAEAFF

J gene: TRBJ2-2
clone size: .
V gene: TRBV19
D gene: .
CDR3 DNA: TGTGCCAGTAGTATGGGGATAGCGTGGACGCCCGGGGAGCTGTTTTTT
CDR3 protein: CASSMGIAWTPGELFF

J gene: TRBJ2-7
clone size: .
V gene: TRBV12-5
D gene: TRBD1
CDR3 DNA: TGTGCTGCGACCGGGACAGGTGGCGACGAGCAGTACTTC
CDR3 protein: CAATGTGGDEQYF

J gene: TRBJ2-3
clone size: .
V gene: TRBV9
D gene: .
CDR3 DNA: TGTGCCAGCAGCCCCACTCCAGATACGCAGTATTTT
CDR3 protein: CASSPTPDTQYF

J gene: TRBJ2-3
clone size: .
V gene: TRBV6-1
D gene: .
CDR3 DNA: TGTGCCAGCATATTTCTCGAGGGAGCCACAGATACGCAGTATTTT
CDR3 protein: CASIFLEGATDTQYF

J gene: TRBJ1-1
clone size: .
V gene: TRBV30
D gene: .
CDR3 DNA: TGTGCCTGGAAAGGGGCTTATTCCGAAGCTTTCTTT
CDR3 protein: CAWKGAYSEAFF

J gene: TRBJ2-3
clone size: few
V gene: TRBV9
D gene: .
CDR3 DNA: TGTGCCAGCAACCGGGAGTGGGCGCAGGGTAGTAGGCAGTATTTT
CDR3 protein: CASNREWAQGSRQYF

J gene: TRBJ2-1
clone size: .
V gene: TRBV27
D gene: TRBD1
CDR3 DNA: TGTGCCAGCAGTTTAGTGGGACAGGGACCTTCCTACAATGAGCAGTTCTTC
CDR3 protein: CASSLVGQGPSYNEQFF

J gene: TRBJ2-1
clone size: .
V gene: TRBV19
D gene: TRBD2
CDR3 DNA: TGTGCCAGTAGTATAGTGGTGGCTAGCGGGGGGCCTCCTTACAATGAGCAGTTCTTC
CDR3 protein: CASSIVVASGGPPYNEQFF

J gene: TRBJ2-7
clone size: .
V gene: TRBV29-1
D gene: TRBD2
CDR3 DNA: TGCAGCGTTGAGGTAGCGGGAGACGAGCAGTACTTC
CDR3 protein: CSVEVAGDEQYF

J gene: TRBJ2-2
clone size: .
V gene: TRBV5-4
D gene: .
CDR3 DNA: TGTGCCAGCAGCTTTGCGGCGAGCGCGAACACCGGGGAGCTGTTTTTT
CDR3 protein: CASSFAASANTGELFF

J gene: TRBJ2-7
clone size: once
V gene: TRBV2
D gene: TRBD1
CDR3 DNA: TGTGCCAGCCGATCTGCGGGACAGGGGGTTCTTGGGAGCGTCGGGCAGTACTTC
CDR3 protein: CASRSAGQGVLGSVGQYF

J gene: TRBJ1-1
clone size: .
V gene: TRBV4-2
D gene: .
CDR3 DNA: TGTGCCAGCGCTGGGGGAGGGACTGAAGCTTTCTTT
CDR3 protein: CASAGGGTEAFF

J gene: TRBJ1-2
clone size: .
V gene: TRBV5-1
D gene: .
CDR3 DNA: TGCGCCAGCAGCTTGGCCGGGTACTATGGCTACACCTTC
CDR3 protein: CASSLAGYYGYTF

J gene: TRBJ2-5
clone size: .
V gene: TRBV5-1
D gene: TRBD2
CDR3 DNA: TGCGCCAGCAGCACCTCTAGCGGGAGACAAGAGACCCAGTACTTC
CDR3 protein: CASSTSSGRQETQYF

J gene: TRBJ2-7
clone size: .
V gene: TRBV5-1
D gene: .
CDR3 DNA: TGCGCCAGCAGCCTGTCCATAGCTTCTACCTACGAGCAGTACTTC
CDR3 protein: CASSLSIASTYEQYF

J gene: TRBJ2-7
clone size: .
V gene: TRBV29-1
D gene: TRBD1
CDR3 DNA: TGCAGCGCCGAGGACAGGGACTACGAGCAGTACTTC
CDR3 protein: CSAEDRDYEQYF

J gene: TRBJ2-7
clone size: .
V gene: TRBV5-1
D gene: TRBD2
CDR3 DNA: TGCGCCAGCAGCTTAGCCCAGGGGACTAGCGATCACTACGAGCAGTACTTC
CDR3 protein: CASSLAQGTSDHYEQYF

J gene: TRBJ2-7
clone size: few
V gene: TRBV4-1
D gene: .
CDR3 DNA: TGCGCCAGCAGCCAAGAGGTAAACTTTCCCCACGAGCAGTACTTC
CDR3 protein: CASSQEVNFPHEQYF

J gene: TRBJ1-1
clone size: .
V gene: TRBV15
D gene: TRBD1
CDR3 DNA: TGTGCCACCAGCAACCGGGACAGGGGAATAGACACTGAAGCTTTCTTT
CDR3 protein: CATSNRDRGIDTEAFF

J gene: TRBJ1-5
clone size: .
V gene: TRBV4-2
D gene: .
CDR3 DNA: TGTGCCAGCAGCCAAGTCTCTGTGGGGCAAGGGGATCAGCCCCAGCATTTT
CDR3 protein: CASSQVSVGQGDQPQHF

J gene: TRBJ2-3
clone size: once
V gene: TRBV7-9
D gene: TRBD2
CDR3 DNA: TGTGCCGGGTCCCAGACAGGGACTAGCGGCCGAGATACGCAGTATTTT
CDR3 protein: CAGSQTGTSGRDTQYF

J gene: TRBJ1-2
clone size: .
V gene: TRBV11-2
D gene: .
CDR3 DNA: TGTGCCAGCAGCTCCACAGGGTTCTATGGCTACACCTTC
CDR3 protein: CASSSTGFYGYTF

J gene: TRBJ1-1
clone size: .
V gene: TRBV12-5
D gene: .
CDR3 DNA: TGTGCTAGTGGCCCGCTAGTAACGGCAGTTGCCACTGAAGCTTTCTTT
CDR3 protein: CASGPLVTAVATEAFF

J gene: TRBJ2-7
clone size: few
V gene: TRBV19
D gene: .
CDR3 DNA: TGTGCCAGTAGCCCCGAGGTGGGGCGACGGGTCTACGAGCAGTACTTC
CDR3 protein: CASSPEVGRRVYEQYF

J gene: TRBJ1-2
clone size: .
V gene: TRBV29-1
D gene: .
CDR3 DNA: TGCAGCGTTGGTAACAGTGATGTGGGTGGCTACACCTTC
CDR3 protein: CSVGNSDVGGYTF

J gene: TRBJ1-3
clone size: .
V gene: TRBV7-7
D gene: .
CDR3 DNA: TGTGCTAGCAGCATCTCCAGGTGGTCTGGAAACACCATATATTTT
CDR3 protein: CASSISRWSGNTIYF

J gene: TRBJ2-7
clone size: .
V gene: TRBV5-8
D gene: .
CDR3 DNA: TGTGCCAGCAGCTTGGTCCTAGATCCCTACGAGCAGTACTTC
CDR3 protein: CASSLVLDPYEQYF

J gene: TRBJ2-7
clone size: .
V gene: TRBV6-5
D gene: .
CDR3 DNA: TGTGCCAGCAGTCGAACGACACCCTACGAGCAGTACTTC
CDR3 protein: CASSRTTPYEQYF

J gene: TRBJ1-2
clone size: .
V gene: TRBV11-2
D gene: TRBD1
CDR3 DNA: TGTGCCAGCAGCCCTTTCAAGGGGGCGCCCGGCTATGGCTACACCTTC
CDR3 protein: CASSPFKGAPGYGYTF

J gene: TRBJ1-1
clone size: .
V gene: TRBV18
D gene: .
CDR3 DNA: TGTGCCAGCTCTCGGGGTGAGACTGAAGCTTTCTTT
CDR3 protein: CASSRGETEAFF

J gene: TRBJ2-1
clone size: once
V gene: TRBV6-6
D gene: TRBD2
CDR3 DNA: TGTGCCAGCAGTTTTAGCGGGGTCTCCTACAATGAGCAGTTCTTC
CDR3 protein: CASSFSGVSYNEQFF

J gene: TRBJ2-7
clone size: .
V gene: TRBV7-2
D gene: TRBD2
CDR3 DNA: TGTGCCAGCAGCTCAGCGGGGCTCCCCTACGAGCAGTACTTC
CDR3 protein: CASSSAGLPYEQYF

J gene: TRBJ2-2
clone size: .
V gene: TRBV6-5
D gene: TRBD2
CDR3 DNA: TGTGCCAGCAGTTACCGGGGCGGGGGGGCCGCCGGGGAGCTGTTTTTT
CDR3 protein: CASSYRGGGAAGELFF

J gene: TRBJ2-6
clone size: .
V gene: TRBV10-1
D gene: .
CDR3 DNA: TGCGCCAGCAGTGAGTATTATAGTGGGAGTGAGGGGGCCAACGTCCTGACTTTC
CDR3 protein: CASSEYYSGSEGANVLTF

J gene: TRBJ1-4
clone size: .
V gene: TRBV15
D gene: .
CDR3 DNA: TGTGCCACCAGGGGAGGGGATTTAGGTAATGAAAAACTGTTTTTT
CDR3 protein: CATRGGDLGNEKLFF

J gene: TRBJ2-7
clone size: .
V gene: TRBV7-6
D gene: .
CDR3 DNA: TGTGCCAGCAGCTCCGGGAACTCCTACGAGCAGTACTTC
CDR3 protein: CASSSGNSYEQYF